This passage covers 8 T cell receptor beta chains from one sample sequenced in a study of blood T cell repertoires in COVID-19. Profiling relied on immunoSEQ multiplex PCR, and the TCRdb table lists in-frame clones only, not all of them. The sample consists of about 400,000 clones, roughly 90% of them appearing once. Sequenced: peripheral blood. The receptor source for this set is a man aged 40-55 years with acute or convalescent COVID-19.

The chain uses TRBV5-4 and TRBJ2-7, with D possibly matching TRBD1 (5 bases). The germline V and J ends were trimmed by 5 bases and 3 bases, with 12 bases remaining between them. The CDR3 is 13 amino acids. Germline V gene lookup returns CDR1 SGHNT and CDR2 YYREEE (reference sequence). The CDR3 nucleotides are TGTGCCAGCAGTACCGACAGCAGCTACGAGCAGTACTTC. This encodes CASSTDSSYEQYF. Supplemented by reference TRBV5-4 and TRBJ2-7, the full variable domain reads ETGVTQSPTHLIKTRGQQVTLRCSSQSGHNTVSWYQQALGQGPQFIFQYYREEENGRGNFPPRFSGLQFPNYSSELNVNALELDDSALYLCASSTDSSYEQYFGPGTRLTVT.

In regard to this clone: The sample holds other DNA sequences that translate to the same CDR3. The chain recombines TRBV12-3 or TRBV12-4 with TRBJ1-1; D perhaps matches TRBD1 (6 bases). V lost 2 bases, J lost 6 bases, and 7 bases lay in between. The CDR3 consists of 12 residues. In DNA form, the CDR3 reads TGTGCCAGCAGTTTACAGGGGCCTGAAGCTTTCTTT. It specifies CASSLQGPEAFF.

The rearrangement joins TRBV29-1 to TRBJ1-1, with D tentatively TRBD1 (6 bases). The CDR3 is 12 amino acids. The germline CDR1 and CDR2 sequences are SQVTM and ANQGSEA. Trimming shortened V by 7 bases and J by 1 base, and 10 bases separated the two germline ends. The DNA of the CDR3 is TGCAGCGGGGGGGACACGAACACTGAAGCTTTCTTT. This sequence encodes CSGGDTNTEAFF.

This clone was counted a few times. The same CDR3 arises from other DNA sequences in this sample as well. The chain has TRBV3-1 (or the pseudogene TRBV3-2) and TRBJ1-1, with unresolved D. The CDR3 runs to 13 residues. CDR1 and CDR2 from the germline V gene are LGHDT and YNNKEL (reference sequence). Trimming took 2 bases from V and 1 from J, leaving 5 bases between them. This chain's CDR3 is CASSQMANTEAFF. The CDR3 bases are TGTGCCAGCAGCCAAATGGCGAACACTGAAGCTTTCTTT.

CDR3 amino acids: CASSGTGNGYTF. The CDR3 DNA reads TGTGCCAGCAGCGGAACAGGGAATGGCTACACCTTC. This sequence joins TRBV9 and TRBJ1-2; D is perhaps TRBD1 (6 bases). This CDR3 spans 12 amino acids. Trimming cost V 3 bases and J 6 bases, with 9 bases left between them. In germline, CDR1 is SGDLS, CDR2 YYNGEE.

The V gene is TRBV5-6, the J gene TRBJ2-2, with TRBD1 as a possible D gene (5 bases). CDR3 length: 15 residues. Germline V gene data show CDR1 as SGHDT and CDR2 as YYEEEE. V lost 1 base and J lost 3, with 10 bases in between. The CDR3 DNA reads as TGTGCCAGCAGCTTGAGACAGCATTACACCGGGGAGCTGTTTTTT. Its protein product is CASSLRQHYTGELFF. Full variable domain (missing parts from reference TRBV5-6 and TRBJ2-2): DAGVTQSPTHLIKTRGQQVTLRCSPKSGHDTVSWYQQALGQGPQFIFQYYEEEERQRGNFPDRFSGHQFPNYSSELNVNALLLGDSALYLCASSLRQHYTGELFFGEGSRLTVL.

This clone was seen only once. V is TRBV13 and J is TRBJ2-1; 13 nucleotides line up with TRBD2. There are 12 residues in the CDR3. V lost 6 bases and J lost 16; bases outside the gene matches: 6. Germline lookup yields CDR1 PRHDT and CDR2 FYEKMQ (reference sequence). Here the CDR3 DNA reads TGTGCCAGCAGTGGACTAGCGGGAGTCGTCTTCTTC. It specifies CASSGLAGVVFF.

The V call is TRBV24-1, the J call TRBJ2-5, with 9 bases that match TRBD1. After removal of 4 bases from V and 3 bases from J, the junction contained 11 bases not matched to a gene. Germline CDR1 is KGHDR and CDR2 is SFDVKD. This CDR3 has 17 residues. As DNA, the CDR3 is TGTGCCACCAGTGACGTCGGACAGGGGAGGGCCGAAGAGACCCAGTACTTC. It encodes CATSDVGQGRAEETQYF.